This TCR beta chain was recorded in a study of pediatric ulcerative colitis. The V end lost 3 bases, the J end lost 0 bases, and 7 bases lay between the germline ends. The CDR3 is 14 amino acids. CDR1 MGHDK and CDR2 SYGVNS come from the germline V gene. During colonoscopy, one to two rectal pinch biopsies were collected. Some clones are missing from TCRdb's copy, which holds only in-frame ones; the method was immunoSEQ multiplex PCR. The sample carries about 17,000 clones, roughly 70% recorded once. The source is a girl between 5 and 17 years old with moderate ulcerative colitis. The sequenced sample consisted of gut tissue. The chain is built from TRBV25-1 and TRBJ2-3; no clear D gene. The CDR3 is CASSDRSSTDTQYF. The CDR3 DNA is TGTGCCAGCAGTGACCGATCTAGCACAGATACGCAGTATTTT.